One T cell receptor (beta chain) is described in this entry. The antigen is not known. Quantitative barcoded 5'-RACE was used to prepare TCR beta libraries. TCRdb used MiXCR to reprocess the 5' RACE reads, holding one entry per CDR3 protein. The sample has roughly 100,000 distinct CDR3 sequences; about 7.7% are singletons. This sample is part of a study of CD8 T cells in ankylosing spondylitis. The V end lost 0 bases, the J end lost 10 bases, and 6 bases lay between the germline ends. This CDR3 spans 11 amino acids. Study results and limitations: Disease-linked clones bore a CD8+ phenotype and were relatively rare in peripheral blood. Reportedly, significant enrichment of disease-linked clones occurred in matched ankylosing spondylitis synovial fluid. Ankylosing spondylitis blood appeared to carry a characteristic TCR beta motif of roughly eight highly homologous variants.

The sequencing input was blood, either unsorted or a sorted T cell fraction (not recorded which). This TCR came from a male donor with ankylosing spondylitis or in good health (not recorded which). V and J are TRBV12-3 or TRBV12-4 and TRBJ2-5; D not resolved. CDR3 amino acids: CASSLAFDQYF. The CDR3 coding sequence is TGTGCCAGCAGTTTAGCTTTCGACCAGTACTTC.